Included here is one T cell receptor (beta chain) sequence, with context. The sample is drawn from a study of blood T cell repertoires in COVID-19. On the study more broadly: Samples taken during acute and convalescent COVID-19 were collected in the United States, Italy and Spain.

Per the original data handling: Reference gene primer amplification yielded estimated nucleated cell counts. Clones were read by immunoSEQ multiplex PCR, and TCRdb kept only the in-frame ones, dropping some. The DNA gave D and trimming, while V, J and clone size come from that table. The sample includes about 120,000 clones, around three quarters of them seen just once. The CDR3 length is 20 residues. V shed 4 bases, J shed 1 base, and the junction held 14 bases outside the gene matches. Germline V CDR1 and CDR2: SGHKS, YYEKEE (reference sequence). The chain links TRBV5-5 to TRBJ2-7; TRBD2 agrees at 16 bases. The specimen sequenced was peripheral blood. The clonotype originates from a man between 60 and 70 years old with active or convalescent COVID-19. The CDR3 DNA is TGTGCCAGCAGCCCCGCCTGGGGACTAGCGGGAGGGCATCGATCCTACGAGCAGTACTTC. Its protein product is CASSPAWGLAGGHRSYEQYF.